This T cell receptor (beta chain) was recovered during a study of T cell responses to AZD1222 COVID-19 vaccine. Measured with immunoSEQ multiplex PCR; TCRdb has only the in-frame clones, and not every one. The repertoire consists of some 130,000 clones, with 88% occurring once and the leading ten covering roughly 20%. CDR3 length equals 15 residues. V shed 1 base and J shed 4 bases, with 13 bases lying between them. Per germline, CDR1 LGHDT and CDR2 YNNKEL (reference sequence). This clonotype originated in an adult in good health. The sample was peripheral blood, taken on day 0 of MenACWY control vaccination. The V and J genes are TRBV3-1 (or the pseudogene TRBV3-2) and TRBJ1-2, with D unresolved. CDR3 nucleotides: TGTGCCAGCAGCCAAGGAATGGGGAGACTCTATGGCTACACCTTC. Its protein product is CASSQGMGRLYGYTF.